The 7 T cell receptor beta chains reported below all come from one sample, sequenced in a study of blood T cell repertoires in COVID-19. The table came from immunoSEQ multiplex PCR; TCRdb's copy has only in-frame clones and leaves some out. Of some 300,000 clones listed, around 86% are singletons. Sample: PBMCs or T cells enriched from blood (not recorded which). Source of these receptors: a woman aged 40-49 years who had recovered from COVID-19.

Comment on this clone: One end of the junction fails to match germline, which may point to a read error. This chain joins TRBV6-4 and TRBJ2-1; 7 nucleotides agree with TRBD1. Per germline, CDR1 MRHNA and CDR2 SNTAGT. This CDR3 is 15 amino acids long. The CDR3 sequence is CAGRDVTGEYNEQFF. CDR3 bases: TGTGCCGGCAGAGACGTCACAGGGGAATACAATGAGCAGTTCTTC.

The V and J genes are TRBV7-2 and TRBJ1-4, with TRBD1 identical over 9 bases. J was trimmed by 7 bases and V by 5 bases; bases with no gene match: 5. Germline CDR1 SGHTA, CDR2 FQGNSA. The CDR3 consists of 14 residues. For the CDR3, the DNA is TGTGCCAGCAGCGGGGACAGGGCCCCTGAAAAACTGTTTTTT. Amino acids: CASSGDRAPEKLFF. The full variable domain, its missing parts supplied by reference TRBV7-2 and TRBJ1-4, is GAGVSQSPSNKVTEKGKDVELRCDPISGHTALYWYRQSLGQGLEFLIYFQGNSAPDKSGLPSDRFSAERTGGSVSTLTIQRTQQEDSAVYLCASSGDRAPEKLFFGSGTQLSVL.

This clone was found once. The DNA of the CDR3 is TGTGCCAGCAGGACGATACGAGGGACATTCCGTTACAGCTACACCTTC. Protein product: CASRTIRGTFRYSYTF. The gene calls are TRBV5-6 and TRBJ1-2, with a weak D call TRBD1 (6 bases). Germline V lookup: CDR1 SGHDT, CDR2 YYEEEE. This CDR3 has 16 amino acids. V lost 5 bases and J lost 9, with 26 bases in between.

The CDR3 region is CSVELGGVGNQPQHF. The DNA of the CDR3 is TGCAGCGTTGAATTAGGGGGGGTCGGCAATCAGCCCCAGCATTTT. The chain recombines TRBV29-1 with TRBJ1-5; possibly TRBD1 for D (6 bases). The CDR3 extends over 15 amino acids. Trimming left V 2 bases short and J 2 bases short, with 13 bases between. CDR1 is SQVTM, CDR2 ANQGSEA, per germline. Combining the CDR3 with reference TRBV29-1 and TRBJ1-5 gives the whole variable domain SAVISQKPSRDICQRGTSLTIQCQVDSQVTMMFWYRQQPGQSLTLIATANQGSEATYESGFVIDKFPISRPNLTFSTLTVSNMSPEDSSIYLCSVELGGVGNQPQHFGDGTRLSIL.

CDR3 loop: CASMEGSSTDEQFF. The CDR3 DNA follows: TGTGCCAGCATGGAGGGATCATCTACCGATGAGCAGTTCTTC. V and J are TRBV2 and TRBJ2-1; maybe TRBD2 (6 bases). Trimming pared 7 bases from V and 8 bases from J, leaving 18 bases between. The CDR3 loop spans 14 amino acids. Germline loops: CDR1 SNHLY, CDR2 FYNNEI.

This CDR3 is CASSEYGAYGNTEAFF. In nucleotides, the CDR3 is TGTGCCAGCAGTGAATATGGGGCTTATGGGAACACTGAAGCTTTCTTT. The chain couples TRBV2 to TRBJ1-1; a weak D match, TRBD1 (5 bases). V was trimmed by 2 bases and J by 1 base, leaving 14 bases between them. CDR3 size: 16 residues. Per the germline V gene, CDR1 is SNHLY and CDR2 is FYNNEI.

The rearrangement links TRBV6-5 to TRBJ1-1, with 7 bases fitting TRBD1. Trimming at V came to 7 bases and at J to 4 bases, leaving 12 bases not matched to a gene. The CDR3 loop spans 15 amino acids. Per the germline V gene, CDR1 is MNHEY and CDR2 is SVGAGI. The CDR3, as DNA: TGTGCCAGCAAAGTTAGTGACAGGGCGGTCACTGAAGCTTTCTTT. Encoded protein: CASKVSDRAVTEAFF.